The 26 T cell receptor beta chains below all came from one sample that was sequenced in a study of T cell responses to AZD1222 COVID-19 vaccine. Libraries were prepared by immunoSEQ multiplex PCR; TCRdb keeps only in-frame clonotypes and omits some of them. This sample carries about 130,000 clones, around nine tenths of them seen once, and the ten largest clones take 1.9%. Source: peripheral blood, taken on day 0 of AZD1222 vaccination. These TCRs come from an adult in good health.

This chain joins TRBV7-8 and TRBJ2-1; 15 bases align to TRBD2. The V gene's germline CDR1 is SGHVS and CDR2 FQNEAQ. With V trimmed by 2 bases and J by 7 bases, 6 bases remained unmatched. CDR3 length equals 17 residues. This CDR3 reads CASSLSWTSGGANEQFF. The CDR3 DNA sequence: TGTGCCAGCAGCTTATCCTGGACTAGCGGGGGGGCTAATGAGCAGTTCTTC.

The chain combines TRBV29-1 with TRBJ2-5; no clear D gene. Trimming stripped 3 bases from V and 7 bases from J, with 12 bases between. Germline assignment: CDR1 SQVTM and CDR2 ANQGSEA. This CDR3 has 12 amino acids. DNA of the CDR3: TGCAGCGTTGAGGAGCAGCGCCGGACCCAGTACTTC. It yields the protein CSVEEQRRTQYF.

The chain uses TRBV5-5 and TRBJ2-7, with TRBD2 matching 7 bases. V trimming: 5 bases; J trimming: 3 bases; junction bases outside the gene matches: 11. Germline CDR1 and CDR2: SGHKS and YYEKEE (reference sequence). The CDR3 totals 15 residues. The CDR3 coding sequence is TGTGCCAGCAGACTATCTCTAGCGGACCTCTACGAGCAGTACTTC. Translated: CASRLSLADLYEQYF.

In regard to this clone: Mismatch with germline at one junction end may stem from a read error. This rearrangement joins TRBV18 to TRBJ2-7, with a possible D match to TRBD1 (6 bases). Germline-derived CDR1 and CDR2 are KGHSH and LQKENI. The length of the CDR3 is 13 residues. CDR3 sequence reads: CASSTTDRHQESF. Written as DNA, the CDR3 is TGTGCCAGCTCAACTACCGACAGGCACCAAGAGAGCTTC.

This chain connects TRBV20-1 to TRBJ2-3, with a tentative D call TRBD2 (6 bases). Trimming cost V 3 bases and J 2 bases, with 15 bases left between them. The CDR3 spans 15 residues. Germline loops: CDR1 DFQATT, CDR2 SNEGSKA (reference sequence). DNA for the CDR3: TGCAGTGCTAGTGGGGGGAGAGGGAACACAGATACGCAGTATTTT. Its translation: CSASGGRGNTDTQYF.

This clone came up once. The V and J genes are TRBV9 and TRBJ1-1, with D maybe TRBD1 (5 bases). Germline CDR1 is SGDLS and CDR2 is YYNGEE. V lost 0 bases and J lost 5, with 8 bases in between. This CDR3 contains 13 residues. CDR3 protein: CASSVVGETEAFF. Written as DNA, the CDR3 is TGTGCCAGCAGCGTAGTAGGGGAGACTGAAGCTTTCTTT.

In this sample, this clone turned up a few times. This chain uses TRBV2 with TRBJ2-7, with TRBD2 matching over 9 bases. V was clipped by 1 base and J by 5 bases; unmatched bases: 9. Germline-derived CDR1 and CDR2 are SNHLY and FYNNEI. There are 16 residues in the CDR3. In DNA, the CDR3 is TGTGCCAGCAGTGAAGGGGGTAGCGGGAGTTTGCACGAGCAGTACTTC. Protein sequence: CASSEGGSGSLHEQYF.

This clone has a handful of counts. The chain links TRBV5-4 to TRBJ2-7; D possibly corresponds to TRBD1 (5 bases). V lost 4 bases and J lost 6, with 23 bases in between. Looked up from germline, CDR1 is SGHNT and CDR2 is YYREEE (reference sequence). This CDR3 has 16 residues. The CDR3 here is CASSPGGRKGFREQYF. In DNA form, the CDR3 reads TGTGCCAGCAGCCCCGGCGGTCGAAAGGGGTTTCGCGAGCAGTACTTC. The variable domain in full, completed from reference TRBV5-4 and TRBJ2-7, reads ETGVTQSPTHLIKTRGQQVTLRCSSQSGHNTVSWYQQALGQGPQFIFQYYREEENGRGNFPPRFSGLQFPNYSSELNVNALELDDSALYLCASSPGGRKGFREQYFGPGTRLTVT.

The genes are TRBV18 and TRBJ2-5, with 13 bases matching TRBD2. The CDR3 has 16 amino acids. V lost 4 bases and J lost 4; bases outside the gene matches: 6. Germline CDR1 and CDR2: KGHSH and LQKENI. CDR3 DNA sequence: TGTGCCAGCTCACGACTAGCGGGAGGCTCGGGAGAGACCCAGTACTTC. Its translation: CASSRLAGGSGETQYF.

V usage is TRBV5-5 and J usage is TRBJ2-1, with D unclear. Germline CDR1 SGHKS, CDR2 YYEKEE (reference sequence). V dropped 2 bases and J dropped 10 bases, with 19 bases sitting between them. The CDR3 is made up of 15 amino acids. The DNA for the CDR3 is TGTGCCAGCAGCTTTCCTAGTGGGATGGATTCGGAGCAGTTCTTC. Its protein is CASSFPSGMDSEQFF.

The CDR3 protein is CASSWSGALSEKLFF. The CDR3 DNA reads TGTGCCAGCAGTTGGTCAGGGGCCTTGAGTGAAAAACTGTTTTTT. This sequence joins TRBV28 and TRBJ1-4, with D maybe TRBD1 (6 bases). The CDR3 totals 15 residues. Germline CDR1 reads MDHEN; CDR2 reads SYDVKM. V was shortened by 4 bases and J by 7 bases, with 16 bases between the two germline ends.

This clone was counted once. The chain recombines TRBV28 with TRBJ2-2; D remains unclear. This CDR3 has 16 residues. The V gene lost 5 bases and the J gene lost 0 bases, with 13 bases spanning the gap. The germline V gene has CDR1 MDHEN and CDR2 SYDVKM. The DNA for the CDR3 is TGTGCCAGCAGTCCGCCTCAGGACGCGAACACCGGGGAGCTGTTTTTT. It specifies CASSPPQDANTGELFF.

The gene calls are TRBV5-4 and TRBJ2-5, with a possible D match to TRBD1 (6 bases). This CDR3 has 13 amino acids. V lost 1 base, J lost 2 bases, and 6 bases lay in between. Germline V CDR1 and CDR2: SGHNT, YYREEE (reference sequence). CDR3 nucleotide sequence: TGTGCCAGCAGCTTGCAGGGGCAAGAGACCCAGTACTTC. It yields the protein CASSLQGQETQYF.

This rearrangement joins TRBV18 to TRBJ1-2; 7 positions match TRBD1. Germline trimming cut 6 bases from V and 3 bases from J; bases unmatched to any gene: 7. Germline CDR1 and CDR2: KGHSH and LQKENI. The CDR3 covers 14 residues. CDR3: CASSSGGSDYGYTF. CDR3 DNA sequence: TGTGCCAGCTCCTCAGGGGGATCGGACTATGGCTACACCTTC.

The chain couples TRBV28 to TRBJ1-2; weak D call: TRBD1 (6 bases). In germline, CDR1 is MDHEN, CDR2 SYDVKM. V lost 5 bases and J lost 11, with 15 bases in between. The CDR3 totals 12 residues. The CDR3 is CASSLTGLRYTF. DNA of the CDR3: TGTGCCAGCAGTCTGACAGGTCTCCGGTACACCTTC.

This chain uses TRBV9 with TRBJ1-2; 8 nucleotides agree with TRBD1. This CDR3 is 18 amino acids long. CDR1 SGDLS and CDR2 YYNGEE come from the germline V gene. V shed 2 bases and J 8 bases; nucleotides not matched to a gene: 20. The CDR3 DNA reads as TGTGCCAGCAGCGTGAATCCGAAGGGGACAGGACTGGTTTGGGGCTACACCTTC. Protein: CASSVNPKGTGLVWGYTF.

The V gene is TRBV10-2, the J gene TRBJ1-5; 7 positions agree with TRBD1. V gave up 2 bases and J gave up 3 bases; unmatched junction bases: 4. This CDR3 spans 15 amino acids. Germline V CDR1 and CDR2: WSHSY, SAAADI. The DNA for the CDR3 is TGCGCCAGCAGTGAGGGGCAGGGGGTCAATCAGCCCCAGCATTTT. The encoded protein is CASSEGQGVNQPQHF.

This clone is a singleton in its sample. The DNA for the CDR3 is TGTGCCAGCAGCTTGGGGGTGACCCAGCCCCAGCATTTT. It codes for CASSLGVTQPQHF. The chain links TRBV5-6 to TRBJ1-5; D remains unclear. V lost 0 bases and J lost 7, with 8 bases in between. Germline V gene sequence: CDR1 SGHDT, CDR2 YYEEEE. This CDR3 has 13 residues. The full variable domain, rest sourced from reference TRBV5-6 and TRBJ1-5, is DAGVTQSPTHLIKTRGQQVTLRCSPKSGHDTVSWYQQALGQGPQFIFQYYEEEERQRGNFPDRFSGHQFPNYSSELNVNALLLGDSALYLCASSLGVTQPQHFGDGTRLSIL.

The gene calls are TRBV28 and TRBJ1-4; tentative D call: TRBD1 (5 bases). The germline CDR1 and CDR2 sequences are MDHEN and SYDVKM. The CDR3 loop spans 14 amino acids. Trimming took off 7 bases at V and 7 bases at J, with 16 bases between the two ends. In DNA, the CDR3 is TGTGCCAGCATCTCCCCCGGGGGGAGTGAAAAACTGTTTTTT. Protein: CASISPGGSEKLFF. Full variable domain (remainder filled in from reference TRBV28 and TRBJ1-4): DVKVTQSSRYLVKRTGEKVFLECVQDMDHENMFWYRQDPGLGLRLIYFSYDVKMKEKGDIPEGYSVSREKKERFSLILESASTNQTSMYLCASISPGGSEKLFFGSGTQLSVL.

This clone was observed a single time. The genes are TRBV2 and TRBJ1-1; D might be TRBD1 (6 bases). The germline V gene encodes CDR1 SNHLY and CDR2 FYNNEI. Trimming removed 7 bases from V and 1 base from J, with 10 bases in between. This CDR3 has 13 residues. The DNA of the CDR3 is TGTGCCAGCAATCGGGGGGCGAACACTGAAGCTTTCTTT. It is translated as CASNRGANTEAFF.

The chain links TRBV30 to TRBJ1-1; D not certain. The CDR3 sequence is 17 residues long. Trimming removed 3 bases at V and 1 base at J, with 21 bases between. Per the germline V gene, CDR1 is GTSNPN and CDR2 is SVGIG (reference sequence). CDR3 amino acids: CAWRPRGVGDGNTEAFF. DNA for the CDR3: TGTGCCTGGAGACCCCGAGGAGTGGGAGATGGGAACACTGAAGCTTTCTTT.

J is TRBJ2-7 and V is TRBV18, with D unclear. This CDR3 has 11 amino acids. Per germline, CDR1 KGHSH and CDR2 LQKENI. The ends were cut back, 6 bases at V and 7 bases at J, with 10 bases in the middle. CDR3 coding DNA: TGTGCCAGCTCGCAAACAGAGGAGCAGTACTTC. Protein product: CASSQTEEQYF.

V is TRBV7-9 and J is TRBJ1-3; no reliable D call. V was pared by 1 base and J by 0 bases, with 13 bases between. The V gene's germline CDR1 is SEHNR and CDR2 FQNEAQ (reference sequence). This CDR3 contains 17 residues. Here the CDR3 reads CASSLDRGVSSGNTIYF. The CDR3 bases are TGTGCCAGCAGCTTAGATCGCGGCGTCTCCTCTGGAAACACCATATATTTT.

This clone occurred once. This chain links TRBV5-1 with TRBJ1-3; 7 bases are shared with TRBD1. J was trimmed by 10 bases and V by 5 bases; bases with no gene match: 15. CDR3 length: 15 amino acids. Germline CDR1 SGHRS, CDR2 YFSETQ. This chain's CDR3 is CASRLSPGQEHTIYF. The DNA for the CDR3 is TGCGCCAGCAGACTGTCCCCCGGACAGGAGCATACCATATATTTT.

The chain links TRBV29-1 to TRBJ1-3, with 7 bases that match TRBD1. Trimming at V came to 4 bases and at J to 3 bases, leaving 12 bases not matched to a gene. From germline, CDR1 is SQVTM and CDR2 ANQGSEA. The CDR3 consists of 16 residues. CDR3 nucleotide sequence: TGCAGCGTTGTGGGTTCTGGCAGGGGGAATGGAAACACCATATATTTT. It yields the protein CSVVGSGRGNGNTIYF.

The rearrangement uses TRBV7-2 and TRBJ2-1; the match to TRBD2 covers 7 bases. V lost 7 bases and J lost 2; bases outside the gene matches: 11. The CDR3 has 16 amino acids. CDR1 is SGHTA and CDR2 is FQGNSA in the germline V gene. The CDR3 spells CASTPSGSGAYNEQFF. CDR3 bases: TGTGCCAGCACCCCCTCAGGGAGCGGGGCCTACAATGAGCAGTTCTTC.